The entry that follows covers one T cell receptor beta chain sequence. Germline V CDR1 and CDR2: SGHRS, YFSETQ. CDR3 length equals 15 residues. Trimming shortened V by 0 bases and J by 0 bases, and 7 bases separated the two germline ends. This record comes from a study of T cell changes during pregnancy in multiple sclerosis. The table came from immunoSEQ multiplex PCR; TCRdb's copy has only in-frame clones and leaves some out. Altogether tens of thousands of clones are present, roughly nine tenths being singletons, with the ten largest covering roughly 6.1%. The sequencing used CD8+ T cells from peripheral blood mononuclear cells, collected in the second trimester of pregnancy. The source of this sequence is a female donor with multiple sclerosis, enrolled in a pregnancy study. V and J are TRBV5-1 and TRBJ2-1, with TRBD2 as a possible D gene (5 bases). CDR3 in amino acids: CASSLGRSSYNEQFF. The CDR3 DNA reads TGCGCCAGCAGCTTGGGGAGGAGCTCCTACAATGAGCAGTTCTTC.